Listed below are T cell receptor beta chains from one sample, sequenced in a study of OX40 agonist ivuxolimab in advanced cancers. Repertoires were generated with immunoSEQ multiplex PCR, while TCRdb's copy carries only in-frame clones and drops some. The data contain tens of thousands of clones, around 84% of them seen just once; the ten biggest clones take up around 6.6%. Sequencing was performed on CD4+ or CD8+ T cells sorted from blood, taken in a trial of the OX40 agonist ivuxolimab. The receptors were sampled from an adult with an advanced solid tumor such as melanoma, head and neck, liver or kidney cancer. The CDR3 runs from the conserved cysteine through the conserved F or W. D genes are given only for firm matches. Size is omitted from some rows. Given values are once, few, many or a class for expanded clones.

J	size	V	D	DNA	CDR3
TRBJ2-6	few	TRBV4-1	NA	TGCGCCAGCAGCCAAGGTAGCAGTAGCTCTGGGGCCAACGTCCTGACTTTC	CASSQGSSSSGANVLTF
TRBJ2-7	NA	TRBV7-2	NA	TGTGCCAGCAGCCCGGGTTTGAGCTCCTACGAGCAGTACTTC	CASSPGLSSYEQYF
TRBJ1-4	NA	TRBV7-9	NA	TGTGCCAGCAGCCCCTTACAGGGTCCGACAACTAATGAAAAACTGTTTTTT	CASSPLQGPTTNEKLFF
TRBJ2-7	few	TRBV27	NA	TGTGCCAGCAGTTTACGGCCCGTCTCCTACGAGCAGTACTTC	CASSLRPVSYEQYF
TRBJ1-1	NA	TRBV10-3	NA	TGTGCCATCAGTGATTTTCGTCAGGGGTTGAACACTGAAGCTTTCTTT	CAISDFRQGLNTEAFF
TRBJ2-3	NA	TRBV5-1	TRBD2	TGCGCCACCGAAGGACTAGCGGGGGGTACGCAGTATTTT	CATEGLAGGTQYF
TRBJ1-5	NA	TRBV28	NA	TGTGCCAGCAGTCCGATTGGACAGTCCAGCAATCAGCCCCAGCATTTT	CASSPIGQSSNQPQHF
TRBJ1-1	NA	TRBV5-4	NA	TGTGCCAGCAGCTTAAGCCGGGGGGTGTACACTGAAGCTTTCTTT	CASSLSRGVYTEAFF
TRBJ1-6	NA	TRBV27	NA	TGTGCCAGCAGTTTCGGCAGGGAGAGCTCCTATAATTCACCCCTCCACTTT	CASSFGRESSYNSPLHF
TRBJ2-1	once	TRBV2	NA	TGTGCCAGCACTACCGACAGATACAATGAGCAGTTCTTC	CASTTDRYNEQFF
TRBJ2-5	NA	TRBV25-1	NA	TGTGCCAGCAGTGAATACCGGGGAGGTCGGGAGACCCAGTACTTC	CASSEYRGGRETQYF
TRBJ1-2	NA	TRBV28	TRBD1	TGTGCCAGCAGCTCAAAAGGACAGGGTTATGGCTACACCTTC	CASSSKGQGYGYTF
TRBJ2-5	NA	TRBV28	TRBD2	TGTGCCAGCAGTTTGTGGGGACTACAAGAGACCCAGTACTTC	CASSLWGLQETQYF
TRBJ2-1	NA	TRBV27	NA	TGTGCCAGCAGTTTATCCCGGGGGACCTACAATGAGCAGTTCTTC	CASSLSRGTYNEQFF
TRBJ2-3	NA	TRBV5-1	NA	TGCGCCAGCAGCTTGGCTAGGTTGTCCAGGTCAGATACGCAGTATTTT	CASSLARLSRSDTQYF
TRBJ1-3	once	TRBV13	NA	TGTGCCAGCAGCCCTTTTAGAAACACCATATATTTT	CASSPFRNTIYF
TRBJ2-3	NA	TRBV6-5	TRBD2	TGTGCCAGCAGCCCGGGACTAGCGGGGGGAGATACGCAGTATTTT	CASSPGLAGGDTQYF
TRBJ1-6	NA	TRBV5-1	NA	TGCGCCAGCAGCTTCGGGACGGGAATAAATTCACCCCTCCACTTT	CASSFGTGINSPLHF
TRBJ1-1	few	TRBV5-1	NA	TGCGCCAGCAGAAAACTCCCGGAGTTGAACACTGAAGCTTTCTTT	CASRKLPELNTEAFF
TRBJ2-3	NA	TRBV7-2	TRBD2	TGTGCCAGCAGCTTATACCGGTATCCTACGGGAGGGCCACAAGATACGCAGTATTTT	CASSLYRYPTGGPQDTQYF
TRBJ2-7	NA	TRBV19	TRBD1	TGTGCCAGTAGTGCCGCAGGGGGTTTTTACGAGCAGTACTTC	CASSAAGGFYEQYF
TRBJ2-3	NA	TRBV4-3	NA	TGCGCCAGCAGCCAAGCCTGGGTAGCGACAGATACGCAGTATTTT	CASSQAWVATDTQYF
TRBJ2-1	NA	TRBV7-3	TRBD2	TGTGCCAGCAGCCCACGGACTTCGACGGGGGGGCTCAATGAGCAGTTCTTC	CASSPRTSTGGLNEQFF
TRBJ2-7	once	TRBV7-8	NA	TGTGCCAGCAGCCGACCGCAAGATTCCTACGAGCAGTACTTC	CASSRPQDSYEQYF
TRBJ2-1	NA	TRBV7-9	NA	TGTGCCAGCAGCTTAGGTCCGGGACTTACATACAATGAGCAGTTCTTC	CASSLGPGLTYNEQFF
TRBJ1-1	NA	TRBV30	NA	TGTGCCTGGACCCTATCGGGTGACACTGAAGCTTTCTTT	CAWTLSGDTEAFF
TRBJ1-2	NA	TRBV5-1	NA	TGCGCCAGCAGCTTGGAGGCCGTAAACTATGGCTACACCTTC	CASSLEAVNYGYTF
TRBJ1-5	NA	TRBV10-2	NA	TGCGCCAGCAGTGAAACGGGGGGTGGTCAGCCCCAGCATTTT	CASSETGGGQPQHF
TRBJ2-1	NA	TRBV7-3	NA	TGTGCCAGCAGCCCCCTCGGGTCAAATGAGCAGTTCTTC	CASSPLGSNEQFF
TRBJ2-1	NA	TRBV28	NA	TGTGCCAGCAAGCAAAATTACGGGACACTAAGTTCCTACAATGAGCAGTTCTTC	CASKQNYGTLSSYNEQFF
TRBJ2-7	NA	TRBV27	NA	TGTGCCAGCAGTTTCGACAGGTACTACGAGCAGTACTTC	CASSFDRYYEQYF
TRBJ2-3	NA	TRBV9	TRBD2	TGTGCCAGCAGCATCTCGGGGTCCCTGGACGCGGGGGGCACAGATACGCAGTATTTT	CASSISGSLDAGGTDTQYF
TRBJ2-7	NA	TRBV18	NA	TGTGCCAGCTCACCAGGCCAGTTGAACTACGAGCAGTACTTC	CASSPGQLNYEQYF
TRBJ1-1	medium-sized	TRBV19	NA	TGTGCCAGTAGTATAGATACCCGGAACACTGAAGCTTTCTTT	CASSIDTRNTEAFF
TRBJ1-3	NA	TRBV4-1	NA	TGCGCCAGCAGCCAAGAATCCAGGCAGGGAAGAAACACCATATATTTT	CASSQESRQGRNTIYF
TRBJ2-6	NA	TRBV23-1	NA	TGCGCCAGCAGTCCCTCCTCGGGGAATCCTGGGGCCAACGTCCTGACTTTC	CASSPSSGNPGANVLTF
TRBJ2-6	once	TRBV28	TRBD1	TGTGCCAGCAGTTTGGAACAGACAGGGGGGTTCAACGTCCTGACTTTC	CASSLEQTGGFNVLTF
TRBJ1-1	NA	TRBV4-3	NA	TGCGCCAGCAGCCAAGTGAACGGAGGCACTGAAGCTTTCTTT	CASSQVNGGTEAFF
TRBJ2-5	NA	TRBV7-2	TRBD2	TGTGCCAGCAGCTTAGATAGCGGGGGCCAACAAGAGACCCAGTACTTC	CASSLDSGGQQETQYF
TRBJ2-3	NA	TRBV11-3	NA	TGTGCCAGCAGCTTAGGACAGATGAGCACAGATACGCAGTATTTT	CASSLGQMSTDTQYF
TRBJ2-6	NA	TRBV9	NA	TGTGCCAGCAAACTCCCCGGGGCCAACGTCCTGACTTTC	CASKLPGANVLTF
TRBJ1-4	NA	TRBV28	NA	TGTGCCAGCAGTTTAATTAATCGTGAAAAACTGTTTTTT	CASSLINREKLFF
TRBJ1-1	few	TRBV4-2	NA	TGTGCCAGCAGGACAGGGAACACTGAAGCTTTCTTT	CASRTGNTEAFF
TRBJ1-2	NA	TRBV19	NA	TGTGCCAGTAGTACGGACAGAACGAGCTATGGCTACACCTTC	CASSTDRTSYGYTF
TRBJ2-1	NA	TRBV15	TRBD2	TGTGCCACCAGCAGAGCTGGGACTAGCGGGGGTAATGAGCAGTTCTTC	CATSRAGTSGGNEQFF
TRBJ1-2	few	TRBV30	NA	TGTGCCTGGAGCCCCAGGGTAGACGGCTACACCTTC	CAWSPRVDGYTF
TRBJ2-5	NA	TRBV5-1	TRBD2	TGCGCCAGCAGCAAGGGACTAGCGGGGGGAACTGGAGAGACCCAGTACTTC	CASSKGLAGGTGETQYF
TRBJ2-2	NA	TRBV5-8	TRBD1	TGTGCCAGCAGCCCCGGGACAGGGCACACCGGGGAGCTGTTTTTT	CASSPGTGHTGELFF
TRBJ1-4	NA	TRBV7-9	NA	TGTGCCAGCGGACGTACAAATGAAAAACTGTTTTTT	CASGRTNEKLFF
TRBJ2-4	NA	TRBV7-9	TRBD1	TGTGCCAGCAGCTTACGCCCGGGACAGGGGAGGATGACCAAAAACATTCAGTACTTC	CASSLRPGQGRMTKNIQYF
TRBJ2-1	NA	TRBV30	TRBD2	TGTGCCTACGGCGGGGGAGCTGGCTACAATGAGCAGTTCTTC	CAYGGGAGYNEQFF